These 27 T cell receptor beta chains share one sample of origin, sequenced in a study of blood T cells in healthy people across ages. Alongside a J-beta primer mix, a sample-barcoded 5' primer served in a second PCR lasting about 7 to 11 cycles. MiXCR, run by TCRdb on the 5' RACE reads, gives a single entry per CDR3 protein. This table holds some 1.5 million distinct CDR3 sequences, 35% to 45% found once. Sample: blood. Receptors originate from a woman aged 18-35 years in good health.

The V call is TRBV6-2 or TRBV6-3, the J call TRBJ1-1, with a weak D call TRBD1 (5 bases). Between the trimmed V and J ends, which lost 2 bases and 0 bases, there was a span of 10 bases. CDR3 length equals 15 residues. Germline V gene lookup returns CDR1 MNHEY and CDR2 SVGEGT. The CDR3 loop is CASSYPRDVNTEAFF. In DNA, the CDR3 is TGTGCCAGCAGTTACCCCAGGGACGTGAACACTGAAGCTTTCTTT.

V gene TRBV12-3 or TRBV12-4 combines with J gene TRBJ1-3; D gene uncertain. CDR3 length: 14 residues. The V end lost 1 base, the J end lost 3 bases, and 7 bases lay between the germline ends. DNA of the CDR3: TGTGCCAGCAGTTTAGAGGGTTTTGGAAACACCATATATTTT. This encodes CASSLEGFGNTIYF.

This clonotype appeared a few times. The rearrangement links TRBV28 to TRBJ2-1; TRBD2 agrees at 7 bases. V lost 2 bases and J lost 1; bases outside the gene matches: 5. Germline-derived CDR1 and CDR2 are MDHEN and SYDVKM. This CDR3 region has 16 residues. The CDR3 nucleotides are TGTGCCAGCAGTTTACGTCGGGAGGATTCCTACAATGAGCAGTTCTTC. Its translation is CASSLRREDSYNEQFF.

The chain carries TRBV27 and TRBJ1-5, with a possible D match to TRBD1 (5 bases). V was shortened by 7 bases and J by 9 bases, with 19 bases between the two germline ends. Looked up from germline, CDR1 is MNHEY and CDR2 is SMNVEV (reference sequence). The CDR3 is 14 residues long. The CDR3 nucleotides are TGTGCCAGCAAACGGGACGGGGATTATCTGCCCCAGCATTTT. The encoded protein is CASKRDGDYLPQHF.

This clonotype was observed a few times. V and J are TRBV28 and TRBJ2-7; 8 bases fit TRBD1. V lost 5 bases, J lost 6 bases, and 6 bases stayed unmatched. Germline lookup yields CDR1 MDHEN and CDR2 SYDVKM. This CDR3 has 13 amino acids. The CDR3 DNA follows: TGTGCCAGCAGTGAGACAGGGGCTCGCGAGCAGTACTTC. It specifies CASSETGAREQYF.

CDR3 nucleotide sequence: TGTGCCAGCAGTTTAACAATGGATACGCAGTATTTT. As protein: CASSLTMDTQYF. The chain has TRBV12-3 or TRBV12-4 and TRBJ2-3; D not certain. Trimming shortened V by 2 bases and J by 6 bases, and 6 bases separated the two germline ends. The CDR3 contains 12 residues.

This clonotype was counted between two and nine times. The rearrangement links TRBV10-3 to TRBJ2-3; TRBD1 aligns across 9 bases. This CDR3 contains 16 residues. After removal of 8 bases from V and 0 bases from J, the junction contained 9 bases not matched to a gene. Germline CDR1 reads ENHRY; CDR2 reads SYGVKD. DNA for the CDR3: TGTGCCATCCGACACGGGACAGGGCCTAGCACAGATACGCAGTATTTT. The encoded protein is CAIRHGTGPSTDTQYF.

The sample holds a few counts of this clonotype. The chain uses TRBV9 and TRBJ2-1, with a possible D match to TRBD2 (5 bases). TRBJ2-7 explains the end of the DNA better; the J call may be wrong. CDR3 length: 15 residues. Looked up from germline, CDR1 is SGDLS and CDR2 is YYNGEE. CDR3 in DNA: TGTGCCAGCAGCGTAGGACTATCCTCCTACAATGAGCAGTACTTC. It codes for CASSVGLSSYNEQYF.

This clonotype was picked up a small number of times. This sequence joins TRBV11-2 and TRBJ2-1; 9 nucleotides line up with TRBD2. From germline, CDR1 is SGHAT and CDR2 FQNNGV. This CDR3 is 15 amino acids long. Trimming removed 6 bases from V and 8 bases from J; junction bases left unmatched: 11. CDR3 bases: TGTGCCAGCAGGAATTTGCGGGGGGGCGGTTATGAGCAGTTCTTC. This translates into CASRNLRGGGYEQFF.

The rearrangement joins TRBV4-1 to TRBJ2-3; possible D gene TRBD2, 6 bases. This CDR3 contains 15 residues. Between the trimmed V and J ends, which lost 2 bases and 4 bases, there was a span of 13 bases. Germline CDR1 MGHRA, CDR2 YSYEKL. The CDR3 region has the DNA TGCGCCAGCAGCCAAATGACTAGACGGGCAGATACGCAGTATTTT. This gives the protein CASSQMTRRADTQYF.

The rearrangement uses TRBV28 and TRBJ2-7, with 7 bases fitting TRBD1. Germline lookup yields CDR1 MDHEN and CDR2 SYDVKM. After removal of 1 base from V and 4 bases from J, the junction contained 7 bases not matched to a gene. There are 15 residues in the CDR3. The CDR3 here is CASSLFLGGYYEQYF. The CDR3 bases are TGTGCCAGCAGTTTATTTTTAGGGGGCTATTACGAGCAGTACTTC.

With respect to this clonotype: This may stem from a read error, because a much larger clone lies one nucleotide away. The CDR3 nucleotides read TGTGCCAGCAGCTTAGAACAGCTTAATCCGCCCCAGCATTTT. This encodes CASSLEQLNPPQHF. V and J are TRBV7-9 and TRBJ1-5; D is unresolved. Germline V lookup: CDR1 SEHNR, CDR2 FQNEAQ (reference sequence). CDR3 length: 14 residues.

This clonotype was seen more than once but under ten times. V gene TRBV12-3 or TRBV12-4 combines with J gene TRBJ1-4; D not resolved. The CDR3 has 13 residues. Trimming removed 4 bases from V and 8 bases from J, with 11 bases in between. Written as DNA, the CDR3 is TGTGCCAGCAGTTCCGCCGGCACAGAAAAACTGTTTTTT. Protein product: CASSSAGTEKLFF.

This chain joins TRBV5-1 and TRBJ2-3; weak D call: TRBD1 (5 bases). Trimming pared 3 bases from V and 0 bases from J, leaving 11 bases between. Per germline, CDR1 SGHRS and CDR2 YFSETQ. The CDR3 totals 15 residues. The CDR3 nucleotides are TGCGCCAGCAGCTGGGGCGGCCCTAGCACAGATACGCAGTATTTT. Its protein product is CASSWGGPSTDTQYF.

The genes are TRBV7-9 and TRBJ1-2; D not certain. The germline V and J ends were trimmed by 8 bases and 3 bases, with 22 bases remaining between them. Germline-derived CDR1 and CDR2 are SEHNR and FQNEAQ (reference sequence). CDR3 length: 16 residues. The CDR3 spells CASGPPTFVEYYGYTF. As DNA, the CDR3 is TGTGCCAGCGGCCCCCCCACCTTCGTCGAATACTATGGCTACACCTTC.

This clonotype was found a few times. The J gene is TRBJ1-2, the V gene TRBV7-9; D possibly corresponds to TRBD1 (6 bases). The ends were cut back, 2 bases at V and 6 bases at J, with 19 bases in the middle. In germline, CDR1 is SEHNR, CDR2 FQNEAQ (reference sequence). The CDR3 sequence is 16 residues long. The CDR3 DNA reads as TGTGCCAGCAGCTTACTAACGGGGCAGGGGATTAATGGCTACACCTTC. Residues: CASSLLTGQGINGYTF.

This clonotype was counted a few times. The gene calls are TRBV6-6 and TRBJ1-5, with 7 positions matching TRBD1. The CDR3 loop spans 14 amino acids. Germline V gives CDR1 MNHNY, CDR2 SVGAGI (reference sequence). V was clipped by 6 bases and J by 4 bases; unmatched bases: 6. The CDR3 nucleotides read TGTGCCAGCAGCCGGGACAGCAGAAATCAGCCCCAGCATTTT. Translating it yields CASSRDSRNQPQHF.

The chain employs TRBV10-3 and TRBJ2-3; 9 bases are a match to TRBD2. Per the germline V gene, CDR1 is ENHRY and CDR2 is SYGVKD. The trim removed 4 bases at V and 4 bases at J, leaving 9 bases unmatched. This CDR3 region has 16 residues. The CDR3, as DNA: TGTGCCATCAGTGGAAGTAGCGGGAGAGTACCAGATACGCAGTATTTT. Its translation: CAISGSSGRVPDTQYF.

This clonotype was counted once. The V call is TRBV15, the J call TRBJ1-2, with 9 nucleotides matching TRBD1. Trimming removed 2 bases from V and 2 bases from J; junction bases left unmatched: 6. This CDR3 is built from 16 residues. Per the germline V gene, CDR1 is LNHNV and CDR2 is YYDKDF (reference sequence). The CDR3, as DNA: TGTGCCACCAGCAGAACCACGGGACAGGGAAACTATGGCTACACCTTC. This translates into CATSRTTGQGNYGYTF.

This clonotype was seen a few times. CDR3 DNA: TGTGCCAGCAGTTTAAGGGGGCTGAAAACATACGAGCAGTACTTC. Translation gives CASSLRGLKTYEQYF. The chain has TRBV28 and TRBJ2-7, with 7 positions matching TRBD1. Germline loops: CDR1 MDHEN, CDR2 SYDVKM. Losses at the gene ends were 2 bases for V and 4 bases for J; bases not matched to a gene: 8. The CDR3 sequence is 15 residues long.

V gene TRBV9 combines with J gene TRBJ2-7, with 14 bases lining up with TRBD2. The junction had 4 bases not matched to a gene; V was cut back by 0 bases and J by 5 bases. CDR1 and CDR2 (germline): SGDLS, YYNGEE. The CDR3 has 16 amino acids. The CDR3 loop reads CASSVGGLAGGNEQYF. In nucleotides, the CDR3 is TGTGCCAGCAGCGTAGGTGGACTAGCGGGGGGAAACGAGCAGTACTTC.

In its sample, this clonotype was seen a few times. CDR3 in DNA: TGCGCCAGCAGCCAAGATGGGCAGAAAGAGACCCAGTACTTC. It translates to CASSQDGQKETQYF. The chain has TRBV4-3 and TRBJ2-5, with D unresolved. The ends were cut back, 0 bases at V and 3 bases at J, with 8 bases in the middle. This CDR3 has 14 residues. The germline V gene has CDR1 LGHNA and CDR2 YSLEER.

This clonotype has at least ten counts. The rearrangement links TRBV29-1 to TRBJ1-2; D remains ambiguous. V was trimmed by 4 bases and J by 3 bases, leaving 12 bases between them. The CDR3 has 13 residues. The germline CDR1 and CDR2 sequences are SQVTM and ANQGSEA. CDR3 sequence: CSVVRQDYYGYTF. The CDR3 bases are TGCAGCGTTGTGAGGCAGGACTACTATGGCTACACCTTC.

V and J are TRBV5-1 and TRBJ2-7, with 7 nucleotides matching TRBD2. The V segment lost 0 bases and the J segment 0 bases; nucleotides outside the gene matches: 9. Looked up from germline, CDR1 is SGHRS and CDR2 is YFSETQ. The CDR3 has 17 amino acids. The CDR3 DNA sequence: TGCGCCAGCAGCTTGGATGCCAGGACTAGTACCTCCTACGAGCAGTACTTC. It is translated as CASSLDARTSTSYEQYF.

Of note for this clonotype: An end of the junction does not agree with germline; a read error may underlie this. J is TRBJ2-1 and V is TRBV27; 13 nucleotides match TRBD2. This CDR3 has 15 residues. CDR1 and CDR2 (germline): MNHEY, SMNVEV (reference sequence). The CDR3 DNA is TGTGCCAGCAGTGTACTAGCGGGAGGGTCTCGTGAGCAGTTATTC. Protein product: CASSVLAGGSREQLF.

The chain links TRBV10-3 to TRBJ2-1; a possible D gene is TRBD2 (5 bases). Trimming pared 3 bases from V and 5 bases from J, leaving 20 bases between. Germline lookup yields CDR1 ENHRY and CDR2 SYGVKD. The CDR3 sequence is 17 residues long. For the CDR3, the DNA is TGTGCCATCAGTGATCCCGGGGTCCCACGAGGGCACAATGAGCAGTTCTTC. It codes for CAISDPGVPRGHNEQFF.

This clonotype was counted many times. This chain joins TRBV7-3 and TRBJ1-1, with 8 bases aligning to TRBD1. The CDR3 length is 14 residues. Germline CDR1 SGHTA, CDR2 FQGTGA. Losses at the gene ends were 2 bases for V and 4 bases for J; bases not matched to a gene: 3. The CDR3 DNA follows: TGTGCCAGCAGCTTACAGGGGGCTGGCACTGAAGCTTTCTTT. It translates to CASSLQGAGTEAFF.